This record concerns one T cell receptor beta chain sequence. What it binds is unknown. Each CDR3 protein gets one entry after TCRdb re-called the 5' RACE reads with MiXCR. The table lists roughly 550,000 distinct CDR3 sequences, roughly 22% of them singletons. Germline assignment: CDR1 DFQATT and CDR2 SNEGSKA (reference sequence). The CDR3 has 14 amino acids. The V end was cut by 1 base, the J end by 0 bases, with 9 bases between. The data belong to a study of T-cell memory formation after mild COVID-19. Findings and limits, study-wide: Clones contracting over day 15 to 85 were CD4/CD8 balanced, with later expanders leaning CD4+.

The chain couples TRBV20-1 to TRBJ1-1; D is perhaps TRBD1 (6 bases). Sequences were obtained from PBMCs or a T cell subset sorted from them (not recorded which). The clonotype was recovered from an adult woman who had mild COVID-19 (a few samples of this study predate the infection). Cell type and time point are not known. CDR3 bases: TGCAGTGCTAGAGGTACAGGGTTGAACACTGAAGCTTTCTTT. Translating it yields CSARGTGLNTEAFF.